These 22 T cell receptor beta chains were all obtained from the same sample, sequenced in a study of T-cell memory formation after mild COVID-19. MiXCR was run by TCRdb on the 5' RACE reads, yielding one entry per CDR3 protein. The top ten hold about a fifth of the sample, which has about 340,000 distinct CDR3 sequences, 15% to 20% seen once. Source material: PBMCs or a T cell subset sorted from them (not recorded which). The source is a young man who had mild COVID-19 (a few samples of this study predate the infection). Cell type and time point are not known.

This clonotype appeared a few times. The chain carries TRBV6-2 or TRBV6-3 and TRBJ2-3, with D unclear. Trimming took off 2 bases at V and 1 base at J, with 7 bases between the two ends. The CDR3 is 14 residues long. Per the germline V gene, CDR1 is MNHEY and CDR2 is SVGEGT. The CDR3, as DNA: TGTGCCAGCAGTTACAGCTGGGGCACAGATACGCAGTATTTT. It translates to CASSYSWGTDTQYF.

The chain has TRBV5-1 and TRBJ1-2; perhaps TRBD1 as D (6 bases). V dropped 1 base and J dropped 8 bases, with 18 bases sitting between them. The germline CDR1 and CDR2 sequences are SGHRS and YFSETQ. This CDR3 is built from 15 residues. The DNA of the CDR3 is TGCGCCAGCAGCTTGTCAGGGGATAACTATTTGGGCTACACCTTC. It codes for CASSLSGDNYLGYTF.

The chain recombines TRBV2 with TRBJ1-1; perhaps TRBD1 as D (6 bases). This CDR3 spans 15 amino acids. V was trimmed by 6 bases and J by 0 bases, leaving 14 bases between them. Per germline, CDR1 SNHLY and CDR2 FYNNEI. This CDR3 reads CASRTGTFMNTEAFF. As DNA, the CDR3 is TGTGCCAGCAGGACCGGGACATTTATGAACACTGAAGCTTTCTTT.

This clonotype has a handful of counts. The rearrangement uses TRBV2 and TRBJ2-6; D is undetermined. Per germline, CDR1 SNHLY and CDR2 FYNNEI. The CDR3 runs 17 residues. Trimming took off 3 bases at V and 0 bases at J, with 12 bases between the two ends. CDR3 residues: CASSDTARISGANVLTF. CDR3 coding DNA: TGTGCCAGCAGTGATACAGCCCGGATCTCTGGGGCCAACGTCCTGACTTTC.

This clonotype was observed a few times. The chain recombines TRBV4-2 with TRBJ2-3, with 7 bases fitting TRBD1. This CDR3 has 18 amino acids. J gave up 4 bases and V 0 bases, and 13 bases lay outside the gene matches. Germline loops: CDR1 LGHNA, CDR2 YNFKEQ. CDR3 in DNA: TGTGCCAGCAGCCAAGATAGGGGGCTGGTTCAAGTGGCAGATACGCAGTATTTT. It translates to CASSQDRGLVQVADTQYF.

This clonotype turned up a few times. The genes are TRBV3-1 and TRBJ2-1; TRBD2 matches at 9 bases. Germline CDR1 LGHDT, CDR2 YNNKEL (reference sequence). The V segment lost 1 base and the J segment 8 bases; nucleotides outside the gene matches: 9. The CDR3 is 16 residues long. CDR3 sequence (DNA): TGTGCCAGCAGCCAAGCTAGCGGGGCGTCTTATTATGAGCAGTTCTTC. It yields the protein CASSQASGASYYEQFF.

Here the CDR3 DNA reads TGTGCCAGCAGTAAAGATACAGTGTGGACTAGCGGGGGGGTGGCTGAGCAGTTCTTC. It is translated as CASSKDTVWTSGGVAEQFF. V and J are TRBV2 and TRBJ2-1; 15 nucleotides agree with TRBD2. The trim removed 5 bases at V and 9 bases at J, leaving 17 bases unmatched. Germline V gene lookup returns CDR1 SNHLY and CDR2 FYNNEI. The CDR3 has 19 residues. Using reference TRBV2 and TRBJ2-1 for the parts outside the CDR3, the full variable domain is EPEVTQTPSHQVTQMGQEVILRCVPISNHLYFYWYRQILGQKVEFLVSFYNNEISEKSEIFDDQFSVERPDGSNFTLKIRSTKLEDSAMYFCASSKDTVWTSGGVAEQFFGPGTRLTVL.

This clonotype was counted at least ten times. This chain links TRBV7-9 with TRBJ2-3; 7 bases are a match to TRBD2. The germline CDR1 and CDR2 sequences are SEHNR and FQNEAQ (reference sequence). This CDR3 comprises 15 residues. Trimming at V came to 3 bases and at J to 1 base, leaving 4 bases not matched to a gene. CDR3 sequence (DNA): TGTGCCAGCAGCTTGGCGGGAGCTGGCACAGATACGCAGTATTTT. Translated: CASSLAGAGTDTQYF.

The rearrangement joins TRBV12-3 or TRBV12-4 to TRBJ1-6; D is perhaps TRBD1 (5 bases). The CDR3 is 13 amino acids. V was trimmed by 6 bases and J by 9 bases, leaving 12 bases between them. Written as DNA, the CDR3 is TGTGCCAGCAGCCCCGGGGGGTCTTCACCCCTCCACTTT. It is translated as CASSPGGSSPLHF.

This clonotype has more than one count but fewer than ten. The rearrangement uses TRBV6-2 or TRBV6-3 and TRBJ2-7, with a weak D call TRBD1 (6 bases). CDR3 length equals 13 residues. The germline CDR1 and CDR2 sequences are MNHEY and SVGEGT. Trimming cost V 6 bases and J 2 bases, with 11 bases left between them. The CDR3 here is CASSPGDTYEQYV. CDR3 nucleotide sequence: TGTGCCAGCAGCCCAGGGGACACCTACGAGCAGTACGTC.

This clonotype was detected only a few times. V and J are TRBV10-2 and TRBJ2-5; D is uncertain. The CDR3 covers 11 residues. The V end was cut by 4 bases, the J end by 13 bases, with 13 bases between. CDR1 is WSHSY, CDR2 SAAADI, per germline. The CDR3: CASSVSGFTYF. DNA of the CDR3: TGCGCCAGCAGTGTTTCCGGGTTTACGTACTTC.

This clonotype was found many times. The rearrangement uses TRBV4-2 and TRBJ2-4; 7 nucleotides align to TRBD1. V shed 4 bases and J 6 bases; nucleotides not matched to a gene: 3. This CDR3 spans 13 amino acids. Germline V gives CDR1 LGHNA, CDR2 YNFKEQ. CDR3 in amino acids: CASSPGQTNIQYF. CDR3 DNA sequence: TGTGCCAGCAGCCCGGGACAGACAAACATTCAGTACTTC.

The CDR3 here is CASSLKLGGWTEAFF. In DNA, the CDR3 is TGTGCCAGCAGCTTAAAGTTGGGTGGGTGGACTGAAGCTTTCTTT. The chain is built from TRBV7-8 and TRBJ1-1; D not resolved. Germline V gene sequence: CDR1 SGHVS, CDR2 FQNEAQ. The CDR3 loop spans 15 amino acids. V was clipped by 2 bases and J by 5 bases, with 15 bases between them.

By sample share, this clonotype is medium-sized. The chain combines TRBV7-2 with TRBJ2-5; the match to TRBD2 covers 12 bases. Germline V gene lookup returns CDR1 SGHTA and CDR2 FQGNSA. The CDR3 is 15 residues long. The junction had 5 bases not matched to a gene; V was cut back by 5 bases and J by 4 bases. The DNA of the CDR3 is TGTGCCAGCAGCGGGAAGGGACTAGCGGGAGAGACCCAGTACTTC. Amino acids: CASSGKGLAGETQYF. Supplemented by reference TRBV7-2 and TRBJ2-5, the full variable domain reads GAGVSQSPSNKVTEKGKDVELRCDPISGHTALYWYRQSLGQGLEFLIYFQGNSAPDKSGLPSDRFSAERTGGSVSTLTIQRTQQEDSAVYLCASSGKGLAGETQYFGPGTRLLVL.

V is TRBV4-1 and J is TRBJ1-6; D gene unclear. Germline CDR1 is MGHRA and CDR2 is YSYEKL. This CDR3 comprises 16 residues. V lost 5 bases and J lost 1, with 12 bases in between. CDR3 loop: CASSFWGGSYNSPLHF. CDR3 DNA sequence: TGCGCCAGCAGCTTTTGGGGTGGGTCCTATAATTCACCCCTCCACTTT.

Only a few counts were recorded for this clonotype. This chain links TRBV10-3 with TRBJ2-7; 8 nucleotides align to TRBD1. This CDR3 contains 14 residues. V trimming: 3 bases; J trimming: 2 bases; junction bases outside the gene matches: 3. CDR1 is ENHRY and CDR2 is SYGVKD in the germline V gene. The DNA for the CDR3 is TGTGCCATCAGTGACTCGGGACAGGCCTACGAGCAGTACGTC. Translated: CAISDSGQAYEQYV.

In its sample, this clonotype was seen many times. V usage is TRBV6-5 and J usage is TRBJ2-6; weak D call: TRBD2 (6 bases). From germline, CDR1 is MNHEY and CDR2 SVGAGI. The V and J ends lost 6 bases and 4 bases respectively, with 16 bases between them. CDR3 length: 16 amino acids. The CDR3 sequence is CASRPPGVRGANVLTF. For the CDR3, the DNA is TGTGCCAGCAGGCCCCCGGGAGTTCGCGGGGCCAACGTCCTGACTTTC.

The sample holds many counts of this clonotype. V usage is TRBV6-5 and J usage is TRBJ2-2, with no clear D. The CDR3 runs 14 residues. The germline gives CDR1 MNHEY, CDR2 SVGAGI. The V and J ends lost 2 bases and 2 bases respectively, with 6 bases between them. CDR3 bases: TGTGCCAGCAGTTACGACGGAAACACCGGGGAGCTGTTTTTT. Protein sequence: CASSYDGNTGELFF.

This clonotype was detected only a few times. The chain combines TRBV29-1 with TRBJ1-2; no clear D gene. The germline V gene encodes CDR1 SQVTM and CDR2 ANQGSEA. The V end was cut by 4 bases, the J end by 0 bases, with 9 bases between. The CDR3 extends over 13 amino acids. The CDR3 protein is CSVARQSNYGYTF. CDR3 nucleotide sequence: TGCAGCGTTGCCCGGCAGTCTAACTATGGCTACACCTTC.

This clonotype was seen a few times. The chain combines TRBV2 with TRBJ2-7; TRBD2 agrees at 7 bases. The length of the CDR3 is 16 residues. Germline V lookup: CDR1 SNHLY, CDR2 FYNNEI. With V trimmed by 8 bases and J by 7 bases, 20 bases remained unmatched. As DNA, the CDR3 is TGTGCCAGCTTTGGCGTCGGACTAGTGGCGACTATAGAGCAGTACGTC. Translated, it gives CASFGVGLVATIEQYV.

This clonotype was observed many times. CDR3 nucleotides: TGTGCCAGCAGTGAGGGGCTGAATAACTTCGTTTACGAGCAGTACGTC. Translating it yields CASSEGLNNFVYEQYV. The chain carries TRBV2 and TRBJ2-7; tentative D call: TRBD1 (5 bases). CDR1 SNHLY and CDR2 FYNNEI come from the germline V gene. V was clipped by 3 bases and J by 4 bases, with 19 bases between them. This CDR3 spans 16 amino acids.

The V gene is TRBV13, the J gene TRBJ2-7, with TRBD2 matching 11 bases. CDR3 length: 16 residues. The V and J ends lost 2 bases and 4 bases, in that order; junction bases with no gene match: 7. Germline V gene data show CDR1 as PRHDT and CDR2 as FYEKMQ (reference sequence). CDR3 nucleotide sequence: TGTGCCAGCAGCTTAACTAGCGGGGGACTAGGGTACGAGCAGTACGTC. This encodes CASSLTSGGLGYEQYV.